This TCR beta chain was sequenced during a study of T cells in Graves' hyperthyroidism and ophthalmopathy. This clonotype was observed a handful of times. Each 10 ml fresh peripheral blood draw supplied the PBMCs. TCR beta CDR3 region amplification was performed from RNA transcripts. The TCR CDR3 was amplified in a first-round RT-PCR using the HTBI primer set. TCRdb redid the calling of the multiplex PCR reads with MiXCR, one entry per CDR3 protein. The data show 250,000 to 300,000 distinct CDR3 sequences, about 14% seen once. V shed 7 bases and J 2 bases; nucleotides not matched to a gene: 7. This CDR3 is 14 amino acids long. Germline V gene lookup returns CDR1 LNHDA and CDR2 SQIVND (reference sequence).

The gene calls are TRBV19 and TRBJ1-1; 7 positions match TRBD1. This TCR came from a young woman with Graves' hyperthyroidism that later progressed to Graves' ophthalmopathy. Sequencing was done on a sample of blood. The CDR3 spells CASNNRGLNTEAFF. The CDR3 region has the DNA TGTGCCAGTAACAACAGGGGATTAAACACTGAAGCTTTCTTT.